The subject of this entry is one T cell receptor (beta chain). The specificity of this receptor is unknown. Base qualities were left out, and no much larger clone turns up one base away. The method was the immunoSEQ multiplex PCR assay. For most patients, genomic DNA was isolated with the Qiagen DNeasy Blood and Tissue Kit and shipped frozen to Adaptive Biotechnologies for TCR sequencing. Adaptive Biotechnologies carried out high-throughput TCR-beta CDR3 sequencing of genomic DNA for most patients. The published analysis was carried out like this. Adaptive's ImmunoSEQ software supplied the TCR sequencing data for 15 to 20 patients, while MiXCR and VDJtools were used to process a few other patients. CD4 versus CD8 sorting errors were corrected by removing sequences found in both subsets at a frequency ratio below 5:1. CDR3 nucleotide sequences shared between donor and recipient were removed because the origin of such sequences could not be assigned. Alloreactive clones required at least 2-fold expansion over unstimulated cells and minimum CFSE-low frequency of 0.002% (template counts) or 0.001% (read counts). Clones were considered mappable if detected in sequenced pre-transplant spleen, lymph node, or MLR CFSE-low populations of the donor or recipient. Cumulative frequency of alloreactive clones was calculated as a percentage of all sequences weighted by copy number. TCRdb retrieved this table from immuneACCESS and kept in-frame rearrangements only. Not all clones are present; in checked studies, unresolved V genes account for under half, and no reason is known for the remainder. From that table come the V and J calls and clone size; the DNA was used to work out D and trimming. In this sample the table shows about 85,000 clones, roughly 80% of which occur a single time. Around 0.83% of the sample is held by the ten biggest clonotypes.

This sample was included in a study of graft-versus-host responses after intestinal transplantation (dated by TCRdb to the early 2020s). The study in broad terms: Multivisceral, liver-intestinal, or isolated intestinal transplants were received by the recipients. All recipients received anti-thymocyte globulin induction followed by maintenance tacrolimus and steroids for two to four years. Graft-versus-host and host-versus-graft alloreactive T cell clones were tracked in the graft, circulation and bone marrow after intestinal transplantation using bulk TCR-beta CDR3 sequencing. To identify alloreactive clones, pre-transplant mixed lymphocyte reaction products were sequenced and then compared with unstimulated pre-transplant donor and recipient T cells. The cohort enrolled some 24 intestinal transplant recipients, one of whom was a retransplant, and a few patients without pretransplant specimens were excluded. Donor T cell macrochimerism was defined as a peak of at least 4% donor T cells among recipient peripheral blood mononuclear cells. Rather than going through the commercial service, samples from three later patients were sequenced in-house on an Illumina MiSeq and processed with MiXCR. The research as a whole found: Conclusions were limited by the relatively low number and heterogeneity of intestinal transplant patients. GvH clones were detected in recipient bone marrow, and some of these GvH clones were observed earlier in ileal mucosa or blood, consistent with an intestinal mucosal origin. Early after transplant, peak levels of circulating GvH clones were associated with declines in HvG clones. Patients with donor T cell macrochimerism had high GvH to HvG T cell clonal ratios in their allografts.

The meaning of the sample's time point label: cells obtained before transplantation from donor or recipient. CD3+CD4+ and CD3+CD8+ populations were FACS-sorted from unstimulated pre-transplant donor and recipient cells taken from spleen or lymph nodes. V is cut by 0 bases and J by 3 bases, and the space between the germline ends is 17 bases. From cysteine to phenylalanine, the CDR3 is 17 amino acids long. Only the CDR3 part of the read is kept: 51 bases, read in frame from the first base. CDR1 and CDR2 are read off the germline V gene (reference sequence) as SGHNT and YYREEE. The sequences come from unstimulated CD4+ T cells sorted from spleen or lymph node cells, collected before intestinal transplant. The receptor chain draws on TRBV5-4 and TRBJ2-3, with TRBD1 as a weak D call on 5 bases. This TCR was sampled from a human donor who received an intestinal transplant. The CDR3 corresponds to CASSLDPGLFGTDTQYF. Here is the DNA: TGTGCCAGCAGCTTGGACCCAGGGCTGTTTGGGACAGATACGCAGTATTTT.